The sequence of this T cell receptor (beta chain) was determined in a study of vaccination effects on CD4 cells after COVID-19. Under the ViraFEST assay, PBMC were stimulated with viral peptide pools so that antigen-specific CD4+ T cells expanded. Sequencing was performed afterwards. CD4+ T cells were isolated after around 10 days of culture. Each participant was given two doses of one vaccine (BNT162b2 or mRNA-1273). In germline, CDR1 is SNHLY, CDR2 FYNNEI. The CDR3 has 17 amino acids. Trimming removed 4 bases from V and 0 bases from J, with 13 bases in between. A note on this clone: Its antigen is unidentified.

Profiled with immunoSEQ multiplex PCR; TCRdb holds only in-frame clones, not every one. The data contain about 66,000 clones, about 80% of them singletons. The material was CD4+ T cells from PBMCs cultured with HCoV-OC43 spike peptides, obtained after COVID-19 vaccination. Sample subset: HCoV-OC43 spike overlapping peptide pool stimulation. This receptor was taken from a human donor who received a COVID-19 vaccine. The chain employs TRBV2 and TRBJ1-6; tentatively, D is TRBD1 (5 bases). CDR3 bases: TGTGCCAGCAGTGCGAGACAGATCACCTCCTATAATTCACCCCTCCACTTT. Encoded protein: CASSARQITSYNSPLHF. The whole variable domain, remainder taken from reference TRBV2 and TRBJ1-6, is EPEVTQTPSHQVTQMGQEVILRCVPISNHLYFYWYRQILGQKVEFLVSFYNNEISEKSEIFDDQFSVERPDGSNFTLKIRSTKLEDSAMYFCASSARQITSYNSPLHFGNGTRLTVT.